The table lists the clone carrying this TCR beta chain with many counts. Its antigen is unidentified. The source of the sample is a study of T cells in Graves' hyperthyroidism and ophthalmopathy. Findings and caveats of the study: Most clonotypes expanded in thyroid above 0.001 were likewise present in blood. Ophthalmopathy cases were set apart from stable hyperthyroidism by a 13 V-J model.

Using RNA transcripts as the source, TCR beta CDR3 regions were amplified. First-round RT-PCR of the TCR CDR3 relied on the HTBI primer set. TCRdb re-derived calls from the multiplex PCR reads in MiXCR, one entry per CDR3 protein. In the table there are around 340,000 distinct CDR3 sequences, about 20% of which are singletons. Germline CDR1 GTSNPN, CDR2 SVGIG (reference sequence). This CDR3 contains 15 residues. Trimming removed 4 bases from V and 0 bases from J; junction bases left unmatched: 5. The study enrolled patients aged 18 to 65 with newly diagnosed hyperthyroidism of under 2 months' duration.

The sample comprised blood. The TCR was taken from a woman between 45 and 60 years old with Graves' hyperthyroidism. The chain links TRBV30 to TRBJ1-5; 8 positions agree with TRBD1. The chain's CDR3 is CAWNAGQGSNQPQHF. The CDR3 DNA sequence: TGTGCCTGGAACGCCGGACAGGGTAGCAATCAGCCCCAGCATTTT.